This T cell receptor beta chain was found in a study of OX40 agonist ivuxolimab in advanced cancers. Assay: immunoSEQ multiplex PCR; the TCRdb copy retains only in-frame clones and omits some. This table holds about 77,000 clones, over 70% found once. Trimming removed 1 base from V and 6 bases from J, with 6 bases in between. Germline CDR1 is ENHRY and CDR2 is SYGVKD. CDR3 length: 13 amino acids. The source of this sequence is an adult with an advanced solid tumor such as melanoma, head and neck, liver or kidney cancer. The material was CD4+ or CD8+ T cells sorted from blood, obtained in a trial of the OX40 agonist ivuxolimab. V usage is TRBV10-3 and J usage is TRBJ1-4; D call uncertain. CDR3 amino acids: CAISEWGYEKLFF. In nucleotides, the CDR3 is TGTGCCATCAGTGAGTGGGGTTATGAAAAACTGTTTTTT.